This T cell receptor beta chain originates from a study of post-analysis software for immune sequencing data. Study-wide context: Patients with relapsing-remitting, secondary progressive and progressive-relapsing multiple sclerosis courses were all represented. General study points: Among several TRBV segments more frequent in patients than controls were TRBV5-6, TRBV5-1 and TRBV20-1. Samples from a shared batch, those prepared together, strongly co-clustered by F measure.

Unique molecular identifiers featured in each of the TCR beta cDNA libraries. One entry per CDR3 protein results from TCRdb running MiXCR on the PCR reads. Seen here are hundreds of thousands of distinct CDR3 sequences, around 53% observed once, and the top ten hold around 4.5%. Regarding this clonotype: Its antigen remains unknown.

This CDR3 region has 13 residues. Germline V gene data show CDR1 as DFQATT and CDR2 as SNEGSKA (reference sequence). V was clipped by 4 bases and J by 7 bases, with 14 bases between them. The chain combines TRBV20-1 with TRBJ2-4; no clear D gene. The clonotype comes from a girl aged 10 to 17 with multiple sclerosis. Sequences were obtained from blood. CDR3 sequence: CSANGRSVNIQYF. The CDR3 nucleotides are TGCAGTGCTAACGGACGGAGTGTGAACATTCAGTACTTC.